These 9 T cell receptor beta chains were all obtained from the same sample, sequenced in a study of shared clonotypes between healthy human individuals. Terminally differentiated effector memory CD45RA+ cells were excluded by CCR7 positive selection of CD45RO-negative cells. This table comes from immunoSEQ multiplex PCR, and its TCRdb copy is limited to in-frame clones, with some not included. The sample lists roughly 1,800,000 clones, approximately 94% occurring once. Sequencing input: naive CD8+ T cells sorted from blood. Receptors were obtained from a man aged 18 to 29 in good health.

This sequence joins TRBV9 and TRBJ1-1; no firm D call. The CDR3 is 15 amino acids. CDR1 and CDR2 (germline): SGDLS, YYNGEE. The ends were cut back, 4 bases at V and 4 bases at J, with 17 bases in the middle. The CDR3 DNA sequence: TGTGCCAGCAGCCCCCAGGCCGGGCCTTTCACTGAAGCTTTCTTT. Protein sequence: CASSPQAGPFTEAFF. Filled out from reference TRBV9 and TRBJ1-1, the complete variable domain reads DSGVTQTPKHLITATGQRVTLRCSPRSGDLSVYWYQQSLDQGLQFLIQYYNGEERAKGNILERFSAQQFPDLHSELNLSSLELGDSALYFCASSPQAGPFTEAFFGQGTRLTVV.

The chain employs TRBV6-1 and TRBJ2-1; D ambiguous. The CDR3 length is 16 residues. V lost 0 bases, J lost 0 bases, and 9 bases lay in between. Germline V gives CDR1 MNHNS, CDR2 SASEGT. CDR3 bases: TGTGCCAGCAGTGAAGCGCATGTTAGCTCCTACAATGAGCAGTTCTTC. Protein sequence: CASSEAHVSSYNEQFF.

The chain combines TRBV13 with TRBJ2-7, with 10 bases matching TRBD1. V shed 2 bases and J 5 bases; nucleotides not matched to a gene: 6. The CDR3 has 15 residues. CDR1 is PRHDT, CDR2 FYEKMQ, per germline (reference sequence). As DNA, the CDR3 is TGTGCCAGCAGCTTATCGGGACAGGGGAGCCACGAGCAGTACTTC. Amino acids: CASSLSGQGSHEQYF.

This clone came up a few times. The V gene is TRBV15, the J gene TRBJ2-2, with D tentatively TRBD2 (6 bases). V lost 3 bases to trimming and J lost 1 base, with 6 bases between them. The germline CDR1 and CDR2 sequences are LNHNV and YYDKDF (reference sequence). This CDR3 has 14 amino acids. This CDR3 reads CATSSGGNTGELFF. CDR3 sequence (DNA): TGTGCCACCAGCAGCGGGGGGAACACCGGGGAGCTGTTTTTT.

The chain is built from TRBV9 and TRBJ2-7; D may be TRBD1 (5 bases). V was shortened by 0 bases and J by 3 bases, with 13 bases between the two germline ends. This CDR3 is built from 15 residues. Germline V gene sequence: CDR1 SGDLS, CDR2 YYNGEE. This CDR3 reads CASSVAEGELYEQYF. The CDR3 DNA reads as TGTGCCAGCAGCGTAGCGGAAGGGGAACTCTACGAGCAGTACTTC.

V and J are TRBV5-1 and TRBJ2-7, with TRBD1 matching 11 bases. This CDR3 region has 16 residues. CDR1 SGHRS and CDR2 YFSETQ come from the germline V gene. Unmatched junction bases numbered 5, after V lost 0 bases and J lost 3 bases. This CDR3 is CASSLDPGQGDYEQYF. The CDR3 DNA reads TGCGCCAGCAGCTTGGATCCGGGACAGGGGGACTACGAGCAGTACTTC.

The J gene is TRBJ1-1, the V gene TRBV6-5, with D possibly TRBD1 on 5 matching bases. Trimming shortened V by 0 bases and J by 0 bases, and 8 bases separated the two germline ends. This CDR3 is built from 15 residues. Per germline, CDR1 MNHEY and CDR2 SVGAGI. The CDR3 DNA follows: TGTGCCAGCAGTTACTCTCAGGACATGAACACTGAAGCTTTCTTT. This encodes CASSYSQDMNTEAFF.

This rearrangement joins TRBV19 to TRBJ1-1; TRBD1 is a possible D gene (6 bases). V was clipped by 6 bases and J by 6 bases, with 14 bases between them. This CDR3 is 13 amino acids long. The V gene's germline CDR1 is LNHDA and CDR2 SQIVND (reference sequence). Here the CDR3 reads CASRDPGAAEAFF. The CDR3 nucleotides are TGTGCCAGTAGAGATCCAGGGGCCGCTGAAGCTTTCTTT.

The gene calls are TRBV7-2 and TRBJ2-7; 9 nucleotides match TRBD1. CDR1 SGHTA and CDR2 FQGNSA come from the germline V gene. Unmatched junction bases numbered 9, after V lost 6 bases and J lost 3 bases. The length of the CDR3 is 15 residues. The CDR3 loop reads CASSSFPGQGYEQYF. The CDR3 DNA sequence: TGTGCCAGCAGTTCTTTTCCGGGACAGGGCTACGAGCAGTACTTC.